Listed here are 7 T cell receptor beta chains from one sample, sequenced in a study of regulatory T cells in long-lasting Graves disease. Time point meaning: persistent/refractory GD, antithyroid drugs over 5 years with positive TRAb. Construction of the TCR library relied on RNA isolated from PBMCs. Sequencing libraries for TCR beta were prepared with iRepertoire HTBI primers and Arm-PCR of CDR3 regions. TCRdb redid the calling of the multiplex PCR reads with MiXCR, one entry per CDR3 protein. Among approximately 360,000 distinct CDR3 sequences listed, roughly 25% were seen once. Sample: peripheral blood mononuclear cells (PBMCs), taken when the disease was refractory, from a patient treated with antithyroid drugs. These receptors came from a woman between 40 and 55 years old with Graves disease.

The rearrangement links TRBV6-1 to TRBJ1-1; D is possibly TRBD1 (5 bases). From germline, CDR1 is MNHNS and CDR2 SASEGT. The CDR3 is 17 amino acids. The V gene lost 6 bases and the J gene lost 0 bases, with 20 bases spanning the gap. The CDR3 coding sequence is TGTGCCAGCAGCCTAGAAATGACAGTTAACCTGAACACTGAAGCTTTCTTT. It yields the protein CASSLEMTVNLNTEAFF.

This rearrangement joins TRBV5-6 to TRBJ2-7; D possibly corresponds to TRBD2 (6 bases). The CDR3 has 13 amino acids. V lost 7 bases, J lost 0 bases, and 11 bases lay in between. Germline V gene data show CDR1 as SGHDT and CDR2 as YYEEEE. Here the CDR3 reads CASSWGDSYEQYF. The CDR3 DNA sequence: TGTGCCAGCTCCTGGGGGGACTCCTACGAGCAGTACTTC.

This clonotype occurred many times. CDR3: CASSLSASNQPQHF. CDR3 coding DNA: TGTGCCAGCAGCTTATCGGCTAGCAATCAGCCCCAGCATTTT. The chain is built from TRBV7-9 and TRBJ1-5; D not resolved. CDR1 and CDR2 from the germline V gene are SEHNR and FQNEAQ (reference sequence). There are 14 residues in the CDR3. V gave up 2 bases and J gave up 0 bases, with 5 bases separating them.

Ten or more counts support this clonotype. The rearrangement joins TRBV7-2 to TRBJ2-7; the match to TRBD1 covers 7 bases. V lost 7 bases, J lost 6 bases, and 9 bases stayed unmatched. Germline V gene lookup returns CDR1 SGHTA and CDR2 FQGNSA. This CDR3 contains 13 residues. This chain's CDR3 is CASTTTGVREQYF. The DNA of the CDR3 is TGTGCCAGCACCACTACAGGGGTGCGCGAGCAGTACTTC.

Comment on this clonotype: Given the absence of the conserved phenylalanine or tryptophan at the CDR3 end, a read error is likely. This chain connects TRBV11-2 to TRBJ2-7, with 8 positions matching TRBD2. The CDR3 runs 16 residues. With 3 bases clipped from V and 1 base from J, the junction kept 8 bases outside the gene matches. The V gene's germline CDR1 is SGHAT and CDR2 FQNNGV. CDR3 region: CASSFPPGGLSYEQYL. The CDR3 nucleotides read TGTGCCAGCAGCTTTCCCCCGGGAGGGCTGTCCTACGAGCAGTACCTC.

This clonotype has just a few counts. V gene TRBV6-1 combines with J gene TRBJ1-5, with D maybe TRBD1 (6 bases). Germline assignment: CDR1 MNHNS and CDR2 SASEGT. CDR3 length: 15 residues. V lost 1 base and J 10 bases, leaving 17 bases between the germline ends. Here the CDR3 reads CASSEDPGPGAPQHF. CDR3 coding DNA: TGTGCCAGCAGTGAAGACCCGGGACCAGGGGCTCCCCAGCATTTT.

The chain uses TRBV28 and TRBJ1-5, with 9 nucleotides matching TRBD1. From germline, CDR1 is MDHEN and CDR2 SYDVKM. Losses at the gene ends were 6 bases for V and 6 bases for J; bases not matched to a gene: 9. This CDR3 has 15 amino acids. The CDR3 region is CASSGAGTGRQPQHF. CDR3 nucleotide sequence: TGTGCCAGCAGCGGGGCAGGGACAGGGCGTCAGCCCCAGCATTTT. Using reference TRBV28 and TRBJ1-5 for the parts outside the CDR3, the full variable domain is DVKVTQSSRYLVKRTGEKVFLECVQDMDHENMFWYRQDPGLGLRLIYFSYDVKMKEKGDIPEGYSVSREKKERFSLILESASTNQTSMYLCASSGAGTGRQPQHFGDGTRLSIL.